These 30 T cell receptor beta chains were sequenced from one sample in a study of blood T cell repertoires in COVID-19. Repertoires were generated with immunoSEQ multiplex PCR, while TCRdb's copy carries only in-frame clones and drops some. The sample lists more than 200,000 clones, 85% to 90% seen once, with less than 2% in the top ten. The sequencing sample was made of PBMCs or T cells enriched from blood (not recorded which). These receptors all come from a man aged 35-49 years who had recovered from COVID-19.

V gene TRBV30 combines with J gene TRBJ1-1; 9 bases agree with TRBD1. The length of the CDR3 is 14 residues. From germline, CDR1 is GTSNPN and CDR2 SVGIG (reference sequence). DNA for the CDR3: TGTGCGGGGGGGACCGGGACAGGGTATAGTGGAGCTTTCTTT. Its translation: CAGGTGTGYSGAFF.

This sequence joins TRBV19 and TRBJ1-1; 9 bases fit TRBD1. Looked up from germline, CDR1 is LNHDA and CDR2 is SQIVND (reference sequence). This CDR3 has 14 amino acids. V was clipped by 5 bases and J by 7 bases; unmatched bases: 8. The CDR3 nucleotides are TGTGCCAGTAGTTGGGGGACAGGGCTCTTTGAAGCTTTCTTT. Its translation: CASSWGTGLFEAFF.

This chain uses TRBV6-5 with TRBJ2-1, with 9 positions matching TRBD2. Germline CDR1 is MNHEY and CDR2 is SVGAGI. The CDR3 totals 15 residues. Germline trimming cut 6 bases from V and 0 bases from J; bases unmatched to any gene: 3. In DNA form, the CDR3 reads TGTGCCAGCAGACTAGCGGGCGTCTCCTACAATGAGCAGTTCTTC. Amino acid sequence: CASRLAGVSYNEQFF.

The chain couples TRBV19 to TRBJ1-5; D possibly corresponds to TRBD1 (5 bases). Trimming left V 3 bases short and J 2 bases short, with 14 bases between. Germline values: CDR1 LNHDA, CDR2 SQIVND (reference sequence). The CDR3 is made up of 16 amino acids. CDR3 region: CASSIVGGAGNQPQHF. DNA for the CDR3: TGTGCCAGTAGTATTGTCGGGGGTGCCGGCAATCAGCCCCAGCATTTT.

This clone has only one observation. The chain links TRBV27 to TRBJ2-3; D unclear. The CDR3 spans 15 residues. The germline V and J ends were trimmed by 1 base and 2 bases, with 10 bases remaining between them. Germline CDR1 and CDR2: MNHEY and SMNVEV (reference sequence). The CDR3 DNA is TGTGCCAGCAGTTTATTGAAGCGATACACAGATACGCAGTATTTT. Amino acids: CASSLLKRYTDTQYF.

V usage is TRBV2 and J usage is TRBJ2-1; possibly TRBD2 for D (6 bases). Germline CDR1 and CDR2: SNHLY and FYNNEI. CDR3 size: 13 residues. V was shortened by 6 bases and J by 4 bases, with 10 bases between the two germline ends. The CDR3 reads CASREEGYNEQFF. The CDR3 bases are TGTGCCAGCAGGGAGGAGGGGTACAATGAGCAGTTCTTC.

The chain couples TRBV7-2 to TRBJ2-7; 10 nucleotides align to TRBD1. The J segment lost 5 bases and the V segment lost 5 bases, leaving 9 bases of the junction unmatched. Germline V gene data show CDR1 as SGHTA and CDR2 as FQGNSA. The CDR3 runs to 15 residues. CDR3 in amino acids: CASSQTGQGTHEQYF. CDR3 bases: TGTGCCAGCAGCCAAACGGGACAGGGGACTCACGAGCAGTACTTC.

CDR3 residues: CASSIIAGVEHNEQFF. In nucleotides, the CDR3 is TGTGCCAGCAGCATTATAGCGGGAGTAGAGCACAATGAGCAGTTCTTC. This rearrangement joins TRBV21-1 to TRBJ2-1; TRBD2, the table's D call, was not compared with the DNA. TRBV21-1 is designated a pseudogene. The CDR3 is made up of 16 amino acids.

Comment on this clone: Distinct nucleotide sequences in the sample also encode this CDR3. The chain employs TRBV3-1 (or the pseudogene TRBV3-2) and TRBJ1-2; D not resolved. The CDR3 has 13 residues. V was pared by 0 bases and J by 4 bases, with 6 bases between. The germline V gene encodes CDR1 LGHDT and CDR2 YNNKEL (reference sequence). The CDR3 region is CASSQDTAYGYTF. Here the CDR3 DNA reads TGTGCCAGCAGCCAAGATACAGCCTATGGCTACACCTTC.

The genes are TRBV28 and TRBJ1-1, with TRBD1 matching over 8 bases. This CDR3 has 11 amino acids. Germline lookup yields CDR1 MDHEN and CDR2 SYDVKM. V shed 8 bases, J shed 11 bases, and the junction held 7 bases outside the gene matches. The CDR3, as DNA: TGTGCCAGCCTTGAGGGACAGGAGGCTTTCTTT. Translated, it gives CASLEGQEAFF.

This chain joins TRBV4-2 and TRBJ2-5; TRBD2 is a possible D gene (6 bases). This CDR3 region has 15 residues. V lost 5 bases to trimming and J lost 2 bases, with 15 bases between them. The germline V gene has CDR1 LGHNA and CDR2 YNFKEQ. The CDR3 spells CASSNPRDSQETQYF. As DNA, the CDR3 is TGTGCCAGCAGCAACCCCCGGGACTCACAAGAGACCCAGTACTTC.

The chain employs TRBV4-1 and TRBJ2-1; 8 nucleotides align to TRBD1. V shed 1 base and J 8 bases; nucleotides not matched to a gene: 4. This CDR3 has 14 residues. Germline lookup yields CDR1 MGHRA and CDR2 YSYEKL. DNA of the CDR3: TGCGCCAGCAGCCAAGTGGCAGGGGGCGATGAGCAGTTCTTC. It is translated as CASSQVAGGDEQFF.

V and J are TRBV30 and TRBJ2-3, with TRBD2 matching over 9 bases. The J segment lost 5 bases and the V segment lost 0 bases, leaving 18 bases of the junction unmatched. From germline, CDR1 is GTSNPN and CDR2 SVGIG (reference sequence). CDR3 length: 19 amino acids. This CDR3 reads CAWSVRGLAGGPGGDTQYF. DNA for the CDR3: TGTGCCTGGAGTGTACGAGGGCTGGCGGGGGGGCCTGGGGGAGATACGCAGTATTTT.

The chain uses TRBV15 and TRBJ2-1, with a weak D call TRBD1 (5 bases). Deletions cut 5 bases from V and 2 bases from J, with 13 bases between. CDR3 length equals 15 residues. In germline, CDR1 is LNHNV, CDR2 YYDKDF (reference sequence). The CDR3 region is CATSQGQRAYNEQFF. In nucleotides, the CDR3 is TGTGCCACCAGCCAAGGACAAAGGGCCTACAATGAGCAGTTCTTC.

The V and J genes are TRBV5-1 and TRBJ2-1; 9 bases are shared with TRBD2. The germline gives CDR1 SGHRS, CDR2 YFSETQ. The CDR3 consists of 16 residues. The V and J ends lost 3 bases and 2 bases, in that order; junction bases with no gene match: 6. CDR3 DNA sequence: TGCGCCAGCAGCTCCCTCGGCGGGGGGGCCTACAATGAGCAGTTCTTC. This translates into CASSSLGGGAYNEQFF.

The rearrangement joins TRBV5-1 to TRBJ2-3, with D perhaps TRBD2 (6 bases). Germline CDR1 SGHRS, CDR2 YFSETQ. The CDR3 covers 17 residues. Trimming shortened V by 4 bases and J by 4 bases, and 22 bases separated the two germline ends. The CDR3 DNA sequence: TGCGCCAGCAGCCCGGGGAGGAGGGTCCAGGCCCCAGATACGCAGTATTTT. Translation gives CASSPGRRVQAPDTQYF.

The CDR3 here is CASSRDGMPRVSPLHF. CDR3 nucleotides: TGTGCCAGCAGCCGGGATGGCATGCCGCGAGTTTCACCCCTCCACTTT. The chain combines TRBV2 with TRBJ1-6; no clear D gene. Trimming shortened V by 6 bases and J by 9 bases, and 21 bases separated the two germline ends. The CDR3 is made up of 16 amino acids. CDR1 and CDR2 (germline): SNHLY, FYNNEI.

This chain links TRBV28 with TRBJ2-1; 10 bases agree with TRBD2. V shed 8 bases and J 8 bases; nucleotides not matched to a gene: 6. This CDR3 contains 13 residues. CDR1 and CDR2 from the germline V gene are MDHEN and SYDVKM. The CDR3 sequence is CASGLAGVHEQFF. Here the CDR3 DNA reads TGTGCCAGCGGGCTAGCGGGAGTCCATGAGCAGTTCTTC.

V is TRBV27 and J is TRBJ1-5, with a possible D match to TRBD1 (6 bases). Germline CDR1 reads MNHEY; CDR2 reads SMNVEV (reference sequence). V lost 3 bases and J lost 4, with 13 bases in between. CDR3 length: 15 amino acids. The CDR3, as DNA: TGTGCCAGCAGTTTTTTGGGGAGGGGGAATCAGCCCCAGCATTTT. Amino acids: CASSFLGRGNQPQHF.

This chain connects TRBV4-3 to TRBJ1-2, with a possible D match to TRBD1 (5 bases). The CDR3 consists of 16 residues. The germline CDR1 and CDR2 sequences are LGHNA and YSLEER. Trimming shortened V by 0 bases and J by 2 bases, and 13 bases separated the two germline ends. The CDR3 coding sequence is TGCGCCAGCAGCCAAGATTTCGTCGGGGGGAACTATGGCTACACCTTC. Encoded protein: CASSQDFVGGNYGYTF.

CDR3 nucleotides: TGCGCCAGCAGCCCCGTATCCTCCTACGAGCAGTACTTC. Encoded protein: CASSPVSSYEQYF. The chain combines TRBV4-1 with TRBJ2-7; D is uncertain. V was trimmed by 4 bases and J by 0 bases, leaving 7 bases between them. Germline V CDR1 and CDR2: MGHRA, YSYEKL. The CDR3 totals 13 residues.

The rearrangement joins TRBV5-1 to TRBJ1-6, with D tentatively TRBD1 (5 bases). Trimming cost V 0 bases and J 7 bases, with 8 bases left between them. CDR1 and CDR2 (germline): SGHRS, YFSETQ. The length of the CDR3 is 14 residues. CDR3 nucleotide sequence: TGCGCCAGCAGCTTGGACAGGTGGAATTCACCCCTCCACTTT. Its translation is CASSLDRWNSPLHF.

The sample holds one count of this clone. The CDR3 DNA follows: TGTGCCAGCAGTCGTGGCAGCGGGGGTGAAGAGACCCAGTACTTC. It codes for CASSRGSGGEETQYF. The chain recombines TRBV7-8 with TRBJ2-5; 8 positions match TRBD2. V was pared by 6 bases and J by 3 bases, with 9 bases of the junction left unmatched. The CDR3 has 15 residues. Germline-derived CDR1 and CDR2 are SGHVS and FQNEAQ.

The chain is built from TRBV29-1 and TRBJ2-7, with 9 bases that match TRBD1. The germline V gene has CDR1 SQVTM and CDR2 ANQGSEA. This CDR3 spans 14 amino acids. After removal of 7 bases from V and 3 bases from J, the junction contained 10 bases not matched to a gene. The CDR3 sequence: CSAGKGTGFYEQYF. The CDR3 DNA reads as TGCAGCGCCGGGAAGGGGACAGGGTTCTACGAGCAGTACTTC.

The J gene is TRBJ2-6, the V gene TRBV7-2; 7 bases map to TRBD1. V trimming: 1 base; J trimming: 9 bases; junction bases outside the gene matches: 6. The CDR3 extends over 15 amino acids. Germline CDR1 is SGHTA and CDR2 is FQGNSA. The CDR3 DNA follows: TGTGCCAGCAGCTTAGATGGGACAGTGGTCAACGTCCTGACTTTC. Translating it yields CASSLDGTVVNVLTF. The full variable domain, rest sourced from reference TRBV7-2 and TRBJ2-6, is GAGVSQSPSNKVTEKGKDVELRCDPISGHTALYWYRQSLGQGLEFLIYFQGNSAPDKSGLPSDRFSAERTGGSVSTLTIQRTQQEDSAVYLCASSLDGTVVNVLTFGAGSRLTVL.

This clone appeared once. V gene TRBV7-8 combines with J gene TRBJ2-7, with a tentative D call TRBD1 (6 bases). Germline loops: CDR1 SGHVS, CDR2 FQNEAQ. This CDR3 contains 15 residues. V was clipped by 1 base and J by 7 bases, with 17 bases between them. DNA for the CDR3: TGTGCCAGCAGCTTAGTTCCGGGAAGGGACAAGGAGCAGTACTTC. Translation: CASSLVPGRDKEQYF. Together with reference TRBV7-8 and TRBJ2-7, the CDR3 gives the full variable domain: GAGVSQSPRYKVAKRGQDVALRCDPISGHVSLFWYQQALGQGPEFLTYFQNEAQLDKSGLPSDRFFAERPEGSVSTLKIQRTQQEDSAVYLCASSLVPGRDKEQYFGPGTRLTVT.

This clone was seen a single time. The chain joins TRBV10-3 to TRBJ2-5, with TRBD2 matching over 11 bases. The CDR3 covers 18 residues. Per the germline V gene, CDR1 is ENHRY and CDR2 is SYGVKD. Germline trimming cut 6 bases from V and 5 bases from J; bases unmatched to any gene: 17. For the CDR3, the DNA is TGTGCCATCAGATCGGGACTAGCGGAATCCCGGGGCGGGGAGACCCAGTACTTC. This sequence encodes CAIRSGLAESRGGETQYF.

The table lists this clone with a count of one. The V call is TRBV4-2, the J call TRBJ2-6; D perhaps matches TRBD1 (7 bases). This CDR3 contains 17 residues. Trimming cost V 0 bases and J 2 bases, with 11 bases left between them. CDR1 LGHNA and CDR2 YNFKEQ come from the germline V gene. The CDR3: CASSQDQGGTGANVLTF. The CDR3, as DNA: TGTGCCAGCAGCCAAGATCAGGGGGGAACTGGGGCCAACGTCCTGACTTTC.

The V gene is TRBV27, the J gene TRBJ1-2, with a tentative D call TRBD1 (6 bases). V lost 0 bases and J lost 8, with 16 bases in between. This CDR3 has 15 residues. Germline CDR1 reads MNHEY; CDR2 reads SMNVEV (reference sequence). The CDR3 region has the DNA TGTGCCAGCAGTTTATCGAACGGGGGGGCGCAGGGCTACACCTTC. Translation: CASSLSNGGAQGYTF.

The gene calls are TRBV6-6 and TRBJ1-5; 11 nucleotides align to TRBD1. V lost 5 bases and J lost 7; bases outside the gene matches: 4. CDR1 is MNHNY and CDR2 is SVGAGI in the germline V gene (reference sequence). The CDR3 spans 14 residues. The CDR3 loop reads CASSRTGGEQPQHF. The CDR3 DNA follows: TGTGCCAGCAGTCGGACAGGGGGCGAACAGCCCCAGCATTTT.